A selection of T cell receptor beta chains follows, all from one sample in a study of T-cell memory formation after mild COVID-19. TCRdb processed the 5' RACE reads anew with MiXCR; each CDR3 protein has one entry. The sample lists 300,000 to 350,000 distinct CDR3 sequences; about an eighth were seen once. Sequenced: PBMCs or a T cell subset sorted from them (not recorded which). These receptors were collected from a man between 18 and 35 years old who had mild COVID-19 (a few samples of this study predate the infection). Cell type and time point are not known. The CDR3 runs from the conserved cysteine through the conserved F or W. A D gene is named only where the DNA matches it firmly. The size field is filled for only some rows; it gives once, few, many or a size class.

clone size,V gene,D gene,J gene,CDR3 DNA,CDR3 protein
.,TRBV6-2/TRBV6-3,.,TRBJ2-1,TGTGCCAGCAATGTGGCGGGGGCCGCTTACAATGAGCAGTTCTTC,CASNVAGAAYNEQFF
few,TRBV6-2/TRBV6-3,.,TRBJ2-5,TGTGCCACAGCACCCGGGGAGGAGACCCAGTACTTC,CATAPGEETQYF
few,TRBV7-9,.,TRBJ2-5,TGTGCCAGCAGAAACCGGGACCCTCAATATGATGAGACCCAGTACTTC,CASRNRDPQYDETQYF
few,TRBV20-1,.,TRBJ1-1,TGCAGTGCTTCTCCGGGTGTTGATTGGTCTGAAGCTTTCTTT,CSASPGVDWSEAFF
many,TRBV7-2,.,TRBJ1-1,TGTGCCAGCAGCTTCCTCAGGGGCACTGAAGCTTTCTTT,CASSFLRGTEAFF
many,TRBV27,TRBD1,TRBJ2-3,TGTGCCAGCAGTTTGCGGGACAGGGGACATACGCAGTATTTT,CASSLRDRGHTQYF
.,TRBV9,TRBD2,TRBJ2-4,TGTGCCAGCAGCGCGGGACTAGCGGAAAACATTCAGTACTTC,CASSAGLAENIQYF
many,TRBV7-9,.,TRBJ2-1,TGTGCCAGCAGCTTAGCCCTGGGGAGCTCCTACAATGAGCAGTTCTTC,CASSLALGSSYNEQFF
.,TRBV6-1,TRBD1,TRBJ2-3,TGTGCCAGCAGTGAGCCCGGGACAGGGAGGCTTACGCAGTATTTT,CASSEPGTGRLTQYF
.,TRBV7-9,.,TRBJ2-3,TGTGCCAGCAGGGGAACCGGAGATACGCAGTATTTT,CASRGTGDTQYF
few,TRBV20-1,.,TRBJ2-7,TGCAGTGCTAAAGCGGGCTACGAGCAGTACTTC,CSAKAGYEQYF
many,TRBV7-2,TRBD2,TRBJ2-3,TGTGCCAGCAGCTTAACTTTAGCGGGACTCAGGGCAGATACGCAGTATTTT,CASSLTLAGLRADTQYF
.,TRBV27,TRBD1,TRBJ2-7,TGTGCCAGTCGGGACAGAGGCTACGAGCAGTACTTC,CASRDRGYEQYF
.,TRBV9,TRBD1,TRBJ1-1,TGTGCCAGCAGCGCGGGAGGGGACAGAATGAACACTGAAGCTTTCTTT,CASSAGGDRMNTEAFF
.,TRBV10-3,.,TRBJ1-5,TGTGCCATCGGCAGGGGAGGCAATCAGCCCCAGCATTTT,CAIGRGGNQPQHF
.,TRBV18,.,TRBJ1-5,TGTGCCAGCTCACCAAGCACAGGAAGCAATCAGCCCCAGCATTTT,CASSPSTGSNQPQHF
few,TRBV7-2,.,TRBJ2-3,TGTGCCAGCAGCGGCCGGGGTCCAGATACGCAGTATTTT,CASSGRGPDTQYF
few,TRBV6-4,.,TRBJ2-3,TGTGCCAGCAGTGATACTTGGCCGGTCGCAGATACGCAGTATTTT,CASSDTWPVADTQYF
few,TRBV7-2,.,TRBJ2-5,TGTGCCAGCAACCCCGGGTGGGCCGGGGCAGAGACCCAGTACTTC,CASNPGWAGAETQYF
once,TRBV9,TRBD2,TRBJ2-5,TGTGCCAGCAGCGTGGGGACTACCCCCCAAGAGACCCAGTACTTC,CASSVGTTPQETQYF
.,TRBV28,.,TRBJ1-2,TGTGCCAGCAGACTTTCTATGGAAAACTATGGCTACACCTTC,CASRLSMENYGYTF
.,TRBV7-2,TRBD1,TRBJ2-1,TGTGCCAGCAGCTTACTCGAGGCCTGGACAGGCTCCTACAATGAGCAGTTCTTC,CASSLLEAWTGSYNEQFF
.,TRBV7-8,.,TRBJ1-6,TGTGCCAGCAGCTACCCGGACACGCCAAGTGCACCCCTCCACTTT,CASSYPDTPSAPLHF
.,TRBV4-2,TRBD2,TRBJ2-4,TGTGCCAGCAGCCAAGAAATAACTAGCGGGGGAAGGAACATTCAGTACTTC,CASSQEITSGGRNIQYF
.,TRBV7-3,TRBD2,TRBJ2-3,TGTGCCAGCAGTCAAAAGCGACTAGCGGGGAACGCAGATACGCAGTATTTT,CASSQKRLAGNADTQYF
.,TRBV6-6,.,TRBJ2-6,TGTGCCAGCAGCCCCCCCGGGACAAGGGTCTCTGGGGCCAACGTCCTGACTTTC,CASSPPGTRVSGANVLTF
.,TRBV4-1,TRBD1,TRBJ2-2,TGCGCCAGCAGCCGAAGGACAGGTTCGGCGGACACCGGGGAGCTGTTTTTT,CASSRRTGSADTGELFF
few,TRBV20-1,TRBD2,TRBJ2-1,TGCAGTGCTAGAATGGCGGGGGGGCCGGGTGAGCAGTTCTTC,CSARMAGGPGEQFF
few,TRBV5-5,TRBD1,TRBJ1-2,TGTGCCAGCAGCCAGGTTCCCGGGACAGTTCCTGGCTACACCTTC,CASSQVPGTVPGYTF
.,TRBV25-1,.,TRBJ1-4,TGTGCCAGCAGCGAACAGGGTTTAGTGTTTTTT,CASSEQGLVFF
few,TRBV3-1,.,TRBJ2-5,TGTGCCAGCAGCCAAGGGTCCAGGGGAGAGACCCAGTACTTC,CASSQGSRGETQYF
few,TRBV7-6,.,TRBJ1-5,TGTGCCAGCAGCCTAACCATTAATCAGCCCCAGCATTTT,CASSLTINQPQHF
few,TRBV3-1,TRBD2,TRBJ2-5,TGTGCCAGCACCCGATCTAGCGGGGGAAAGACCCAGTACTTC,CASTRSSGGKTQYF
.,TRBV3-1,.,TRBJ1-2,TGTGCCAGCAGCCAAGTGCTCCGTGGATATGGCTACACCTTC,CASSQVLRGYGYTF
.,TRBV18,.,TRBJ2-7,TGTGCCAGCTCTTTGACGGAGGCCTCTTCCTACGAGCAGTACTTC,CASSLTEASSYEQYF
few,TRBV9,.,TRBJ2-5,TGTGCCAGCAGCTCAAGCGGTCCGTCTCCTCCGGAGACCCAGTACTTC,CASSSSGPSPPETQYF
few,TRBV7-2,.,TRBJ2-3,TGTGCCAGCAGCCCCCAGGCAGGGGTCGCAGATACGCAGTATTTT,CASSPQAGVADTQYF
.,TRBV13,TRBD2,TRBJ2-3,TGTGCCAGCAGCCTCTATTCGGGAGGTACGCAGTATTTT,CASSLYSGGTQYF
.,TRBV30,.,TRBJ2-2,TGTGCCTGGAGTGTACCCACCCCGTCGGGGCAGGGAAGATACGGGGAGCTGTTTTTT,CAWSVPTPSGQGRYGELFF
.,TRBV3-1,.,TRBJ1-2,TGTGCCAGCAGCCAGGGTTTAGGGGGGCGCGACTATGGCTACACCTTC,CASSQGLGGRDYGYTF
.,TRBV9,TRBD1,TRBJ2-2,TGTGCCAGCAGAGGACAGGGATCAACCGGGGAGCTGTTTTTT,CASRGQGSTGELFF
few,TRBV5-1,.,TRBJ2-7,TGCGCCAGCAGCTTGGTACAGGCAAGCTACGAGCAGTACTTC,CASSLVQASYEQYF
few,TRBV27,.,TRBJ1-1,TGTGCCAGCAGTTTATCTCCGTTAGGGGGTGAAGCTTTCTTT,CASSLSPLGGEAFF
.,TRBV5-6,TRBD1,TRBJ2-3,TGTGCCAGCAGCTTCTGGGACAGGGACACAGATACGCAGTATTTT,CASSFWDRDTDTQYF
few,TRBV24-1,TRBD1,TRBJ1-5,TGTGCCACCAGTGACACTCCGGGACAGGGAGTCAATCAGCCCCAGCATTTT,CATSDTPGQGVNQPQHF
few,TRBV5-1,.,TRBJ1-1,TGCGCCAGCAGCCCTGGACAGCACACTGAAGCTTTCTTT,CASSPGQHTEAFF
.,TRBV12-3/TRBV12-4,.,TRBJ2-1,TGTGCCAGCAGTTTAGCGCTGAGCGGAAGGAACAATGAGCAGTTCTTC,CASSLALSGRNNEQFF
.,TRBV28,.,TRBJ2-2,TGTGCCAGCAGTTTACGGCAGGTCAACACCGGGGAGCTGTTTTTT,CASSLRQVNTGELFF
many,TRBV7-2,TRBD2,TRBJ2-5,TGTGCCAGCAGCTTAGCTAGCGGGGAGACCCAGTACTTC,CASSLASGETQYF